A selection of T cell receptor beta chains follows, all from one sample in a study of identical twins. MiXCR, applied by TCRdb to the 5' RACE reads, yields one record per CDR3 protein. Altogether some 250,000 distinct CDR3 sequences are present, roughly 13% being singletons, with the ten largest covering 3.5% to 4.5%. The same sample was also used in a study of yellow fever vaccine responses in identical twins.

The sample comprised memory (CD45RO+) T cells sorted from blood. All receptors derive from a woman aged 18-29 years in good health. Each CDR3 is given with its conserved first and last residue. Each record gives: D gene, clone size, J gene, V gene, CDR3 DNA, CDR3 protein. The D gene is left open where the match is weak. A clone size is listed for some rows: how often the clone was seen (once, few, many), or a class if it is expanded.

d_gene: .; abundance: .; j_gene: TRBJ2-7; v_gene: TRBV27; CDR3nt: TGTGCCAGCAGTTCTTCACGGGGGAGCTCCTACGAGCAGTACTTC; CDR3aa: CASSSSRGSSYEQYF
d_gene: .; abundance: .; j_gene: TRBJ1-6; v_gene: TRBV27; CDR3nt: TGTGCCAGCAGTTCTCGGGGCTTTAATTCACCCCTCCACTTT; CDR3aa: CASSSRGFNSPLHF
d_gene: .; abundance: many; j_gene: TRBJ1-1; v_gene: TRBV7-2; CDR3nt: TGTGCCACATTGCCACCGTCCGGGGATCACACTGAAGCTTTCTTT; CDR3aa: CATLPPSGDHTEAFF
d_gene: .; abundance: .; j_gene: TRBJ2-3; v_gene: TRBV4-1; CDR3nt: TGCGCCAGCAGCCAAGAACGGCCAGATACGCAGTATTTT; CDR3aa: CASSQERPDTQYF
d_gene: .; abundance: .; j_gene: TRBJ2-7; v_gene: TRBV20-1; CDR3nt: TGCAGTGCTAGACAGGATTACGAGCAGTACTTC; CDR3aa: CSARQDYEQYF
d_gene: TRBD2; abundance: .; j_gene: TRBJ2-3; v_gene: TRBV4-1; CDR3nt: TGCGCCAGCAGCCAAACCTATTGGCCGGGACTAGCTTCGGGGAGCACAGATACGCAGTATTTT; CDR3aa: CASSQTYWPGLASGSTDTQYF
d_gene: TRBD2; abundance: .; j_gene: TRBJ2-2; v_gene: TRBV25-1; CDR3nt: TGTGCCAGCATATCGGCGGGGGTATCCGGGGAGCTGTTTTTT; CDR3aa: CASISAGVSGELFF
d_gene: TRBD2; abundance: few; j_gene: TRBJ2-2; v_gene: TRBV5-1; CDR3nt: TGCGCCAGCAGTTATAAGACCGGGACTAGGATGAACACCGGGGAGCTGTTTTTT; CDR3aa: CASSYKTGTRMNTGELFF
d_gene: .; abundance: .; j_gene: TRBJ2-1; v_gene: TRBV18; CDR3nt: TGTGCCAGCTCACCAACCCCGACGGGTTACAATGAGCAGTTCTTC; CDR3aa: CASSPTPTGYNEQFF
d_gene: TRBD1; abundance: few; j_gene: TRBJ1-6; v_gene: TRBV4-1; CDR3nt: TGCGCCAGCAGCCAAGTGACAGGGCGGGATTCACCCCTCCACTTT; CDR3aa: CASSQVTGRDSPLHF
d_gene: .; abundance: many; j_gene: TRBJ2-2; v_gene: TRBV7-8; CDR3nt: TGTGCCAGCAGCTTATCTTCCCTGAACACCGGGGAGCTGTTTTTT; CDR3aa: CASSLSSLNTGELFF
d_gene: .; abundance: few; j_gene: TRBJ2-7; v_gene: TRBV12-3/TRBV12-4; CDR3nt: TGTGCCAGCAGTTTACGGACTCTTTCCTACGAGCAGTACTTC; CDR3aa: CASSLRTLSYEQYF
d_gene: .; abundance: few; j_gene: TRBJ2-3; v_gene: TRBV7-3; CDR3nt: TGTGCCAGCAAAAAAGTCGGGGCCTCAGATACGCAGTATTTT; CDR3aa: CASKKVGASDTQYF
d_gene: TRBD2; abundance: few; j_gene: TRBJ2-5; v_gene: TRBV5-1; CDR3nt: TGCGCCAGCAGCTATACTAGCGGGGGGGCTGCAAAGACCCAGTACTTC; CDR3aa: CASSYTSGGAAKTQYF
d_gene: .; abundance: few; j_gene: TRBJ2-6; v_gene: TRBV29-1; CDR3nt: TGCAGCGTTAGGGACTCTGGGGCCAACGTCCTGACTTTC; CDR3aa: CSVRDSGANVLTF
d_gene: .; abundance: .; j_gene: TRBJ2-7; v_gene: TRBV10-3; CDR3nt: TGTGCCATCAGCAACAGGGCAGGAGTCGACGAGCAGTACTTC; CDR3aa: CAISNRAGVDEQYF
d_gene: .; abundance: few; j_gene: TRBJ2-1; v_gene: TRBV15; CDR3nt: TGTGCCACCAGCAGAGACAGCCCCAGCTCCTACAATGAGCAGTTCTTC; CDR3aa: CATSRDSPSSYNEQFF
d_gene: .; abundance: .; j_gene: TRBJ2-5; v_gene: TRBV3-1; CDR3nt: TGTGCCAGCAGCCAAGTGACACAGTACCAAGAGACCCAGTACTTC; CDR3aa: CASSQVTQYQETQYF
d_gene: TRBD1; abundance: .; j_gene: TRBJ2-2; v_gene: TRBV12-3/TRBV12-4; CDR3nt: TGTGCCAGCAGCTCCGGGACAGGGGGCCCCGGGGAGCTGTTTTTT; CDR3aa: CASSSGTGGPGELFF
d_gene: .; abundance: few; j_gene: TRBJ1-1; v_gene: TRBV28; CDR3nt: TGTGCCAGCAGTGTTCCGGCTCCTTATGAAGCTTTCTTT; CDR3aa: CASSVPAPYEAFF
d_gene: TRBD2; abundance: few; j_gene: TRBJ2-3; v_gene: TRBV2; CDR3nt: TGTGCCAGCAGCGGACTAGCGGGAGGGGCAGATACGCAGTATTTT; CDR3aa: CASSGLAGGADTQYF
d_gene: .; abundance: .; j_gene: TRBJ2-7; v_gene: TRBV25-1; CDR3nt: TGTGCCAGCAGTGAGGGGACGGTCGGCGTGCAGTACTTC; CDR3aa: CASSEGTVGVQYF
d_gene: .; abundance: many; j_gene: TRBJ2-3; v_gene: TRBV4-3; CDR3nt: TGCGCCAGCAGCCAATTGGCTCGGCAGGGCGGGGATACGCAGTATTTT; CDR3aa: CASSQLARQGGDTQYF
d_gene: TRBD2; abundance: many; j_gene: TRBJ2-1; v_gene: TRBV20-1; CDR3nt: TGCAGTGCTAGAGCAGCAAGCGGGAGCGACAATGAGCAGTTCTTC; CDR3aa: CSARAASGSDNEQFF
d_gene: .; abundance: .; j_gene: TRBJ2-5; v_gene: TRBV7-8; CDR3nt: TGTGCCAGCAGCTTAGACGGGGTAAAAGGAGAGACCCAGTACTTC; CDR3aa: CASSLDGVKGETQYF
d_gene: .; abundance: .; j_gene: TRBJ2-2; v_gene: TRBV5-1; CDR3nt: TGCGCCAGCACCGAGGAGGGGACGAACACCGGGGAGCTGTTTTTT; CDR3aa: CASTEEGTNTGELFF
d_gene: .; abundance: few; j_gene: TRBJ2-7; v_gene: TRBV6-5; CDR3nt: TGTGCCAGCAGATCCCAGGGAGGCGAGCAGTACTTC; CDR3aa: CASRSQGGEQYF
d_gene: TRBD1; abundance: .; j_gene: TRBJ1-4; v_gene: TRBV25-1; CDR3nt: TGTGCCAGCCGACCCCAGGGGGCGTCTAATGAAAAACTGTTTTTT; CDR3aa: CASRPQGASNEKLFF
d_gene: .; abundance: .; j_gene: TRBJ2-1; v_gene: TRBV30; CDR3nt: TGTGCCTGGAGTCCCATTTACAATGAGCAGTTCTTC; CDR3aa: CAWSPIYNEQFF
d_gene: .; abundance: .; j_gene: TRBJ2-2; v_gene: TRBV5-1; CDR3nt: TGCGCCAGCAGCTTGGCCGGGGATCAAACCGGGGAGCTGTTTTTT; CDR3aa: CASSLAGDQTGELFF
d_gene: .; abundance: many; j_gene: TRBJ2-3; v_gene: TRBV11-2; CDR3nt: TGTGCCAGCACCGATAGTCCGAGTCCGCAGTATTTT; CDR3aa: CASTDSPSPQYF
d_gene: TRBD2; abundance: many; j_gene: TRBJ2-5; v_gene: TRBV11-2; CDR3nt: TGTGCCAGCAGCTTCATGCAACCGGGACTAGCGGGGCAAGAGACCCAGTACTTC; CDR3aa: CASSFMQPGLAGQETQYF
d_gene: .; abundance: few; j_gene: TRBJ2-5; v_gene: TRBV6-2/TRBV6-3; CDR3nt: TGTGCCAGCAGACCCGCCCCGGGGCAAGAGACCCAGTACTTC; CDR3aa: CASRPAPGQETQYF
d_gene: TRBD2; abundance: few; j_gene: TRBJ2-2; v_gene: TRBV10-3; CDR3nt: TGTGCCATCAGCACCGGGACTAGCGGGGGTACCGGGGAGCTGTTTTTT; CDR3aa: CAISTGTSGGTGELFF
d_gene: TRBD1; abundance: once; j_gene: TRBJ2-5; v_gene: TRBV4-1; CDR3nt: TGCGCCAGCAGCCAACGAGCAGGGGGTGAAGAGACCCAGTACTTC; CDR3aa: CASSQRAGGEETQYF
d_gene: TRBD2; abundance: once; j_gene: TRBJ2-4; v_gene: TRBV3-1; CDR3nt: TGTGCCAGCAGCCACGGGACTAGAGGGATTCAGTACTTC; CDR3aa: CASSHGTRGIQYF
d_gene: .; abundance: .; j_gene: TRBJ2-2; v_gene: TRBV5-1; CDR3nt: TGCGCCAGCAGCTTGGCCAGCGCTGGGAATTTGAACACCGGGGAGCTGTTTTTT; CDR3aa: CASSLASAGNLNTGELFF
d_gene: .; abundance: many; j_gene: TRBJ1-1; v_gene: TRBV20-1; CDR3nt: TGCAGTGCTAGAGTGAGGCCGGTCCTAGGCACTGAAGCTTTCTTT; CDR3aa: CSARVRPVLGTEAFF
d_gene: .; abundance: many; j_gene: TRBJ2-2; v_gene: TRBV7-2; CDR3nt: TGTGCCAGCTATCGGGGAGGCGGGAACACCGGGGAGCTGTTTTTT; CDR3aa: CASYRGGGNTGELFF
d_gene: TRBD2; abundance: .; j_gene: TRBJ2-1; v_gene: TRBV20-1; CDR3nt: TGCAGTGCAAATAGCGGGAGCTCCTACAATGAGCAGTTCTTC; CDR3aa: CSANSGSSYNEQFF
d_gene: TRBD1; abundance: .; j_gene: TRBJ2-5; v_gene: TRBV11-2; CDR3nt: TGTGCCAGCAGGGCCGGTCGGGGCAGGGGGCAAGAGACCCAGTACTTC; CDR3aa: CASRAGRGRGQETQYF
d_gene: .; abundance: .; j_gene: TRBJ2-3; v_gene: TRBV6-1; CDR3nt: TGTGCCAGCAAGCTCCCGGGATCAGATACGCAGTATTTT; CDR3aa: CASKLPGSDTQYF
d_gene: TRBD2; abundance: .; j_gene: TRBJ2-1; v_gene: TRBV20-1; CDR3nt: TGCAGCGCCTATTATAGCGGGGTATCCTACAATGAGCAGTTCTTC; CDR3aa: CSAYYSGVSYNEQFF
d_gene: .; abundance: many; j_gene: TRBJ2-2; v_gene: TRBV2; CDR3nt: TGTGCCAGCAGGCCCGGGGCGACCGGGGAGCTGTTTTTT; CDR3aa: CASRPGATGELFF
d_gene: .; abundance: .; j_gene: TRBJ2-7; v_gene: TRBV5-1; CDR3nt: TGCGCCAGCAGCGGTCTTCAGGGAGGCGGCGAGCAGTACTTC; CDR3aa: CASSGLQGGGEQYF
d_gene: TRBD2; abundance: many; j_gene: TRBJ2-1; v_gene: TRBV7-2; CDR3nt: TGTGCCAGCAGCTTAGACGGGACTAGCCGAGTGGATGAGCAGTTCTTC; CDR3aa: CASSLDGTSRVDEQFF
d_gene: .; abundance: few; j_gene: TRBJ2-1; v_gene: TRBV28; CDR3nt: TGTGCCAGCCGAACAGCTTACAATGAGCAGTTCTTC; CDR3aa: CASRTAYNEQFF
d_gene: TRBD1; abundance: few; j_gene: TRBJ2-1; v_gene: TRBV20-1; CDR3nt: TGCAGTGCTAGAGACCCCCGGACAGGGCGCTCCTACAATGAGCAGTTCTTC; CDR3aa: CSARDPRTGRSYNEQFF
d_gene: .; abundance: few; j_gene: TRBJ2-5; v_gene: TRBV2; CDR3nt: TGTGCCAGCAGTGAAGGTTATGTCCAAGAGACCCAGTACTTC; CDR3aa: CASSEGYVQETQYF
d_gene: .; abundance: many; j_gene: TRBJ1-5; v_gene: TRBV29-1; CDR3nt: TGCAGCGTTAGCGTAGGGCAAAGCAATCAGCCCCAGCATTTT; CDR3aa: CSVSVGQSNQPQHF
d_gene: TRBD2; abundance: few; j_gene: TRBJ2-1; v_gene: TRBV20-1; CDR3nt: TGCAGTGCCATCGGGACTAAGTACAATGAGCAGTTCTTC; CDR3aa: CSAIGTKYNEQFF